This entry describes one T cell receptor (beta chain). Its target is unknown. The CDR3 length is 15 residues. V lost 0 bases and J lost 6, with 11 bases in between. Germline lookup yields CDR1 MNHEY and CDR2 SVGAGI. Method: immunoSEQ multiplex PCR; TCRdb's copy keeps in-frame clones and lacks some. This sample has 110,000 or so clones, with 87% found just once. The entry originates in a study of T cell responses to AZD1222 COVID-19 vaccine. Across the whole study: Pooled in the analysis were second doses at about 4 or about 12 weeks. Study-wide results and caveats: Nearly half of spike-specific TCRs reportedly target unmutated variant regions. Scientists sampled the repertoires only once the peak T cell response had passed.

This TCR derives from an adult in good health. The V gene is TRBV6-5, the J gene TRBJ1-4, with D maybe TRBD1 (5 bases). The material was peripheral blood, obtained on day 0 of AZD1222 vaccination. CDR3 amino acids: CASSYSNGGYEKLFF. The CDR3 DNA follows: TGTGCCAGCAGTTACTCGAATGGGGGTTATGAAAAACTGTTTTTT.